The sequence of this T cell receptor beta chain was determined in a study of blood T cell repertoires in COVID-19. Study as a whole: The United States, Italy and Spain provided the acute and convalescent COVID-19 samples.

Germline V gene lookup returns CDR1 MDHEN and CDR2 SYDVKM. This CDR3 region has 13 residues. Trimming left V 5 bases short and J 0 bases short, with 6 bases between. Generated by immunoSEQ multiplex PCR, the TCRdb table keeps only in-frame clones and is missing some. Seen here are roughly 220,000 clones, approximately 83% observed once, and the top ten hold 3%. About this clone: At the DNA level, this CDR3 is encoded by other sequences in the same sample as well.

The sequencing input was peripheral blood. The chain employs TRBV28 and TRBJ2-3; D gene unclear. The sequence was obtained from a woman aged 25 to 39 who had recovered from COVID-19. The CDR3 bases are TGTGCCAGCAGTCCGAGCAGCACAGATACGCAGTATTTT. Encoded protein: CASSPSSTDTQYF.